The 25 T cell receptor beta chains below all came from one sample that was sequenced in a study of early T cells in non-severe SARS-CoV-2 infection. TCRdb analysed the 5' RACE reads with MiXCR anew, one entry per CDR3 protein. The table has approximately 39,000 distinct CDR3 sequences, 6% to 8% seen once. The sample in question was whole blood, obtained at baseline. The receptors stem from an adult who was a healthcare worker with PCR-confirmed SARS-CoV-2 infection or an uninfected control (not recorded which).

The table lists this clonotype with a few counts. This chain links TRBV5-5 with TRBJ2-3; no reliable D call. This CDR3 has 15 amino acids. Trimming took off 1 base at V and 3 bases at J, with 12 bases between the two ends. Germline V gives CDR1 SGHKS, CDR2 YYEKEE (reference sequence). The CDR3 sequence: CASSLFPEDTDTQYF. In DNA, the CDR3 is TGTGCCAGCAGCTTGTTCCCAGAGGATACAGATACGCAGTATTTT.

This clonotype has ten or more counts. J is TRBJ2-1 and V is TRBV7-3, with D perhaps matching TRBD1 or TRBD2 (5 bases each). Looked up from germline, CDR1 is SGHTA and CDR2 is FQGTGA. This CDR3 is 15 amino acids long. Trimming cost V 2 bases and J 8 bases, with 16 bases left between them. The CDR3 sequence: CASSLSRGRQHEQFF. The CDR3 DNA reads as TGTGCCAGCAGCTTATCTCGGGGCCGACAACATGAGCAGTTCTTC.

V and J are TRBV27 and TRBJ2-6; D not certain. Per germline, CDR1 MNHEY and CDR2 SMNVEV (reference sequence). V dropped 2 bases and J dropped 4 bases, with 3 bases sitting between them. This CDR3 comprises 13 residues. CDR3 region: CASSLQGANVLTF. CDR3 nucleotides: TGTGCCAGCAGTTTACAGGGGGCCAACGTCCTGACTTTC.

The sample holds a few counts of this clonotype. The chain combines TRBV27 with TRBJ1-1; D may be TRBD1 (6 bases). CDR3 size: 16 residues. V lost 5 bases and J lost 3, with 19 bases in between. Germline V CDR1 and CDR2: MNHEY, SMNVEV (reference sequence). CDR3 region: CASSRKGDLRDTEAFF. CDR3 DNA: TGTGCCAGCAGTCGCAAGGGGGATTTGAGAGACACTGAAGCTTTCTTT.

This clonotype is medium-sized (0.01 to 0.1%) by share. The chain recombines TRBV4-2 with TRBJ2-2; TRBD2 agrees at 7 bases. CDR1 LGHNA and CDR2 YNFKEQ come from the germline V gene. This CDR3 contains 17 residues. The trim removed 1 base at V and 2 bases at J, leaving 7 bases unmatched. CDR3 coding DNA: TGTGCCAGCAGCCAAGTCGTTGCGGGAGATAACACCGGGGAGCTGTTTTTT. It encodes CASSQVVAGDNTGELFF.

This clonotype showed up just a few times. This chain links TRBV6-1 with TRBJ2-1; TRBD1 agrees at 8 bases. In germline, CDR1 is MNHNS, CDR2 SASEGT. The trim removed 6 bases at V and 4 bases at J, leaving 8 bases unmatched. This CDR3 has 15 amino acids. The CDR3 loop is CASRSGQGPYNEQFF. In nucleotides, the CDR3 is TGTGCCAGCAGATCAGGACAGGGCCCTTACAATGAGCAGTTCTTC.

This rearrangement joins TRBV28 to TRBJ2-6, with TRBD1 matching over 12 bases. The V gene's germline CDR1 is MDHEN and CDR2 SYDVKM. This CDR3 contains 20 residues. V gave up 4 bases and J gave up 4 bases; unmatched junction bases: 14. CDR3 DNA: TGTGCCAGCAGTTCACCCCATCCGGGACAGGGGGCGCGAGGGGCCAACGTCCTGACTTTC. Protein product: CASSSPHPGQGARGANVLTF. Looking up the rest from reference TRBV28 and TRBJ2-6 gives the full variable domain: DVKVTQSSRYLVKRTGEKVFLECVQDMDHENMFWYRQDPGLGLRLIYFSYDVKMKEKGDIPEGYSVSREKKERFSLILESASTNQTSMYLCASSSPHPGQGARGANVLTFGAGSRLTVL.

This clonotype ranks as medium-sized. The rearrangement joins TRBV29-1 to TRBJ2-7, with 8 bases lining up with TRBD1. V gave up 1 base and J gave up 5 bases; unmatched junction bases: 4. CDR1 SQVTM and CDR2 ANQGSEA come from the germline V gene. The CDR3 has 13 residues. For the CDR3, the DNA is TGCAGCGTTGAAGGAGACAGGGGCAACGAGCAGTACTTC. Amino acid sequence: CSVEGDRGNEQYF.

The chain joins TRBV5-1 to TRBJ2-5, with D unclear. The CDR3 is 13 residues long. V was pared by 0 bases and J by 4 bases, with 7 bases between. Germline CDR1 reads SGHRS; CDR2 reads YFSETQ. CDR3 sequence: CASSLGYSETQYF. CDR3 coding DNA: TGCGCCAGCAGCTTGGGGTATTCAGAGACCCAGTACTTC.

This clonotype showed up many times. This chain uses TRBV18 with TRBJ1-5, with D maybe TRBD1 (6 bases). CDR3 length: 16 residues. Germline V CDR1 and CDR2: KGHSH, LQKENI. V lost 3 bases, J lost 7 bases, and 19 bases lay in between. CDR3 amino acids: CASSPGAGVAQQPQHF. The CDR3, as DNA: TGTGCCAGCTCACCGGGGGCAGGGGTCGCTCAGCAGCCCCAGCATTTT.

CDR3 in amino acids: CASSRQASSYSYEQYF. CDR3 in DNA: TGTGCCAGCAGTCGCCAGGCCAGTTCGTACTCCTACGAGCAGTACTTC. This chain connects TRBV27 to TRBJ2-7, with unresolved D. This CDR3 has 16 residues. Trimming stripped 5 bases from V and 0 bases from J, with 17 bases between. CDR1 is MNHEY, CDR2 SMNVEV, per germline (reference sequence).

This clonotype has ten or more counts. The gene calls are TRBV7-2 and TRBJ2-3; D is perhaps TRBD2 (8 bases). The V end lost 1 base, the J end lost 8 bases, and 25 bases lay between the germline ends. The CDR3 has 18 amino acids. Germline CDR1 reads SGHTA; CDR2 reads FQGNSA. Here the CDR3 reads CASSLEGARAGDSSTQYF. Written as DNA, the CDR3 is TGTGCCAGCAGCTTAGAGGGGGCAAGAGCGGGAGACTCCAGTACGCAGTATTTT.

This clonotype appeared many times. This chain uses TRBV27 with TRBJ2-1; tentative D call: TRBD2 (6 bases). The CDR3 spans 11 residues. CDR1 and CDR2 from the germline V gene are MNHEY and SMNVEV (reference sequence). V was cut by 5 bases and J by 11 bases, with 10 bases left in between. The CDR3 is CASSTGGKQFF. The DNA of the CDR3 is TGTGCCAGCAGTACAGGAGGGAAGCAGTTCTTC.

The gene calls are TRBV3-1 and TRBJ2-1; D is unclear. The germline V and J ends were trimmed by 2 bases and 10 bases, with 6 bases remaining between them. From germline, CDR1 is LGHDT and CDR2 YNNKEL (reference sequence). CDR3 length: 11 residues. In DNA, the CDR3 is TGTGCCAGCAGCCAATATTACGAGCAGTTCTTC. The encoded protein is CASSQYYEQFF.

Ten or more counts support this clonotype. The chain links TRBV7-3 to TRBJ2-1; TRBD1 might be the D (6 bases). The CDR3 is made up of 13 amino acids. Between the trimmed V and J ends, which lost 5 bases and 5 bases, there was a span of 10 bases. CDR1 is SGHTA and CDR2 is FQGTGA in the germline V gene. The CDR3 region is CASSTGDNNEQFF. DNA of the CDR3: TGTGCCAGCAGCACTGGGGACAACAATGAGCAGTTCTTC.

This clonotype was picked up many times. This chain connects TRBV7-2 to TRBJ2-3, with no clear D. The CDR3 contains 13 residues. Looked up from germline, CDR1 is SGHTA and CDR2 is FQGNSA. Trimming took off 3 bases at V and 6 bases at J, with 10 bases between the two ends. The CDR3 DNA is TGTGCCAGCAGCTTCCAGACTGGGGATACGCAGTATTTT. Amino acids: CASSFQTGDTQYF.

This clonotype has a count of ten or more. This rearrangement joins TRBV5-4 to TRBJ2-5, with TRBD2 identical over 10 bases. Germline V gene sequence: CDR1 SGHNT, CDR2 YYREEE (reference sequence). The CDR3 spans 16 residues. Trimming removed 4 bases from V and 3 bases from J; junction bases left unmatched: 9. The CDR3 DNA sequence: TGTGCCAGCAGCCCAGATCTAGCGGGAGCAGAAGAGACCCAGTACTTC. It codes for CASSPDLAGAEETQYF.

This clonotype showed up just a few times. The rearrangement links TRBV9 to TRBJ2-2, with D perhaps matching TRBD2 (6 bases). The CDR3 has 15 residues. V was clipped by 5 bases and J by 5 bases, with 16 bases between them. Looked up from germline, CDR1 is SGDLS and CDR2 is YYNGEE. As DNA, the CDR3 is TGTGCCAGCAGGGAGGGCGGGGCGCTGACCGGGGAGCTGTTTTTT. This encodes CASREGGALTGELFF.

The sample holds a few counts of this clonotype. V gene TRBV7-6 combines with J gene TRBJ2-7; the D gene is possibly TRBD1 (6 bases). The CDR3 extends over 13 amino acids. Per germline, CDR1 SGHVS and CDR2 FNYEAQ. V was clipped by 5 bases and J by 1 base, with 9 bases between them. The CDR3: CASSGGQSYEQYF. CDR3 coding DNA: TGTGCCAGCAGCGGGGGACAATCCTACGAGCAGTACTTC.

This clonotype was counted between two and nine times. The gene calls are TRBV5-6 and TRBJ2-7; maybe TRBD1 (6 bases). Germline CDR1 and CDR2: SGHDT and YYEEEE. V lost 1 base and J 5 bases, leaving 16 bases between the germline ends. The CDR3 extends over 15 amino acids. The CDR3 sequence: CASSLRPAGAHEQYF. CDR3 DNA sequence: TGTGCCAGCAGCTTGAGGCCCGCAGGGGCCCACGAGCAGTACTTC.

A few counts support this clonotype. The CDR3: CSANPGTSNNEQFF. Here the CDR3 DNA reads TGCAGTGCTAATCCCGGGACTTCAAACAATGAGCAGTTCTTC. This chain links TRBV20-1 with TRBJ2-1; TRBD2 might be the D (6 bases). V was trimmed by 4 bases and J by 5 bases, leaving 15 bases between them. CDR1 is DFQATT, CDR2 SNEGSKA, per germline (reference sequence). This CDR3 has 14 amino acids.

The DNA of the CDR3 is TGTGCCAGCAGTTCTCAGACACCTAACTATGGCTACACCTTC. It is translated as CASSSQTPNYGYTF. The chain links TRBV27 to TRBJ1-2; D unclear. This CDR3 is built from 14 residues. Trimming removed 4 bases at V and 0 bases at J, with 9 bases between. Per germline, CDR1 MNHEY and CDR2 SMNVEV (reference sequence).

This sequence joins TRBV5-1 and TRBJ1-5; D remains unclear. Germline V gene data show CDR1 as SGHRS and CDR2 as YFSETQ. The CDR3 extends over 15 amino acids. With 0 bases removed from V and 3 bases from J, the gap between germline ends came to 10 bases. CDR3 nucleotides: TGCGCCAGCAGCTTGGGCGGTTCCTCCAATCAGCCCCAGCATTTT. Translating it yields CASSLGGSSNQPQHF.

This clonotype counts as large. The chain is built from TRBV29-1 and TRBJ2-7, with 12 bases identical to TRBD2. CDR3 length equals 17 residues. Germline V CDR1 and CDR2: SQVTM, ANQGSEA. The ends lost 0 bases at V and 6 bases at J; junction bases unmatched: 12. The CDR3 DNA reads TGCAGCGTTGAAGATCTAACTAGCGGGAGGCCCGCCGGCGAGCAGTACTTC. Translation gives CSVEDLTSGRPAGEQYF.

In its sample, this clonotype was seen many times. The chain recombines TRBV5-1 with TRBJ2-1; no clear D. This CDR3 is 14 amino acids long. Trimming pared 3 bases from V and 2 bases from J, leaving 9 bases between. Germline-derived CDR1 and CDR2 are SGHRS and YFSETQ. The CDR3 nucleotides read TGCGCCAGCAGCTCGGCCGGCGCCTACAATGAGCAGTTCTTC. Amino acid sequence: CASSSAGAYNEQFF. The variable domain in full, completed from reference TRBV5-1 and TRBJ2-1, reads KAGVTQTPRYLIKTRGQQVTLSCSPISGHRSVSWYQQTPGQGLQFLFEYFSETQRNKGNFPGRFSGRQFSNSRSEMNVSTLELGDSALYLCASSSAGAYNEQFFGPGTRLTVL.